Detailed here is one T cell receptor (beta chain). Its specificity is unknown. V lost 5 bases and J lost 5, with 22 bases in between. Germline V lookup: CDR1 MDHEN, CDR2 SYDVKM. CDR3 length: 17 residues. This sample was included in a study of OX40 agonist ivuxolimab in advanced cancers. Study overall: Patients assigned to dose escalation were diagnosed with hepatocellular carcinoma, melanoma, renal cell or head and neck cancer. A mean age of 60 years, range about 20 to 79, was recorded, and 70% to 85% were male.

Profiled with immunoSEQ multiplex PCR; TCRdb holds only in-frame clones, not every one. The sample records roughly 61,000 clones, around 92% being singletons. Overall study findings and caveats: Researchers did not establish what antigens the expanded peripheral T cells target. Among the lowest levels of clonal expansion were found in partial responders at 0.1-3.0 mg/kg.

The sample in question was CD4+ or CD8+ T cells sorted from blood, obtained in a trial of the OX40 agonist ivuxolimab. The chain combines TRBV28 with TRBJ2-1, with D maybe TRBD1 (5 bases). The source is an adult with an advanced solid tumor such as melanoma, head and neck, liver or kidney cancer. In DNA form, the CDR3 reads TGTGCCAGCAGTCCAATCGCAGGGTCAGCTTTGAACAATGAGCAGTTCTTC. Amino acid sequence: CASSPIAGSALNNEQFF.